This T cell receptor beta chain stems from a study of cytomegalovirus exposure and HLA in healthy donors. As regards this clone: The junction and the germline gene differ at one end; a read error may be behind it.

This CDR3 spans 15 amino acids. Looked up from germline, CDR1 is SGHTA and CDR2 is FQGNSA. Primers: 60 Vbeta forward and 13 Jbeta reverse. The data were produced by immunoSEQ multiplex PCR, yet TCRdb's version contains in-frame clones alone and is incomplete. There are 150,000 to 200,000 clones in the sample; roughly 79% occur only once, and 9.5% to 10% lies in the top ten. The receptor comes from a man younger than 35 in good health and CMV-seropositive. Sequenced material: PBMCs. The V and J genes are TRBV7-2 and TRBJ1-4; D is unresolved. CDR3 bases: TGTGCCAGCAGCCTAGCACCCAATCGGGGTGAAAAACTGTTTTTT. Protein: CASSLAPNRGEKLFF.